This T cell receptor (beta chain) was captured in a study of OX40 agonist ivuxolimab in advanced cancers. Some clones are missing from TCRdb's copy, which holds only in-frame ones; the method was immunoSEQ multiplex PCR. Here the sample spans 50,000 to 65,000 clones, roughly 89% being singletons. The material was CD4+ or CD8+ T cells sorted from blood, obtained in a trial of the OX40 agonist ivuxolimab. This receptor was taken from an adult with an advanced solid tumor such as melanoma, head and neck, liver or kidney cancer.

The CDR3 sequence is CASSYAQMRVSEQYF. In DNA form, the CDR3 reads TGTGCCAGCAGTTACGCCCAAATGAGGGTTTCCGAGCAGTACTTC. The genes are TRBV6-5 and TRBJ2-7; D is possibly TRBD2 (5 bases). V dropped 2 bases and J dropped 6 bases, with 17 bases sitting between them. The CDR3 totals 15 residues. From germline, CDR1 is MNHEY and CDR2 SVGAGI.